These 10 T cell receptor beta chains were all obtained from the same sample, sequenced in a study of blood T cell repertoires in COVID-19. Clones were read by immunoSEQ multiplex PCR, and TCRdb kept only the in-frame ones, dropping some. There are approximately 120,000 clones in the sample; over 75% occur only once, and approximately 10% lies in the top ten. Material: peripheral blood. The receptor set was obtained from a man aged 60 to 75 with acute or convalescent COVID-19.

CDR3 residues: CASSFGLAGGSSYEQYF. The CDR3 nucleotides read TGTGCCAGCAGCTTTGGTCTAGCGGGAGGAAGCTCCTACGAGCAGTACTTC. The chain employs TRBV7-2 and TRBJ2-7, with 11 bases matching TRBD2. Trimming took 3 bases from V and 0 from J; bases not matched to a gene: 7. The V gene's germline CDR1 is SGHTA and CDR2 FQGNSA. This CDR3 region has 17 residues.

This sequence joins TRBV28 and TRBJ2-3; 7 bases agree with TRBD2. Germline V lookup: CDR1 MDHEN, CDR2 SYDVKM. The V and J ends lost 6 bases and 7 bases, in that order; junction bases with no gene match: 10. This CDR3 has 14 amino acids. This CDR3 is CASRRGREGNTQYF. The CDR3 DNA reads TGTGCCAGCAGGCGGGGCAGGGAGGGAAATACGCAGTATTTT.

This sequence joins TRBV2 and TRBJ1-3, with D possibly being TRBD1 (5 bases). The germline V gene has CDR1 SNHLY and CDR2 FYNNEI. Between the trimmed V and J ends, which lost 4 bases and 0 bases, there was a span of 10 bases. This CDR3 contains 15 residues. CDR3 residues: CASSGDSHSGNTIYF. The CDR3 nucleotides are TGTGCCAGCAGTGGGGACTCTCACTCTGGAAACACCATATATTTT.

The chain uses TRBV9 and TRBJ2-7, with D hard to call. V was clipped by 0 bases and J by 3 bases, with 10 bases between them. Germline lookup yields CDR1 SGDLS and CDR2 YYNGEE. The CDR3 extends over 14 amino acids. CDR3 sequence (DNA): TGTGCCAGCAGCGTAGGTCTAGGTTTCTACGAGCAGTACTTC. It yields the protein CASSVGLGFYEQYF.

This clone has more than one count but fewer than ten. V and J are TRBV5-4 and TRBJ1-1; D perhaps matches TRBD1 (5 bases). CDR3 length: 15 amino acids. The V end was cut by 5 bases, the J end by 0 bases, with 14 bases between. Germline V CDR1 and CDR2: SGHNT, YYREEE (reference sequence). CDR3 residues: CASSHDSTMNTEAFF. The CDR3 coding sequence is TGTGCCAGCAGTCACGACAGCACCATGAACACTGAAGCTTTCTTT. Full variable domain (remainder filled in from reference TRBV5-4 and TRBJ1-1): ETGVTQSPTHLIKTRGQQVTLRCSSQSGHNTVSWYQQALGQGPQFIFQYYREEENGRGNFPPRFSGLQFPNYSSELNVNALELDDSALYLCASSHDSTMNTEAFFGQGTRLTVV.

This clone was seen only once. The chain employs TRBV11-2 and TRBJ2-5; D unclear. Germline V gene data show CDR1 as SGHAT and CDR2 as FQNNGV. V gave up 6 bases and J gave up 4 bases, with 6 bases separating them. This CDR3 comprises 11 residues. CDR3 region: CASRRTETQYF. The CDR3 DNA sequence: TGTGCCAGCAGGCGAACAGAGACCCAGTACTTC.

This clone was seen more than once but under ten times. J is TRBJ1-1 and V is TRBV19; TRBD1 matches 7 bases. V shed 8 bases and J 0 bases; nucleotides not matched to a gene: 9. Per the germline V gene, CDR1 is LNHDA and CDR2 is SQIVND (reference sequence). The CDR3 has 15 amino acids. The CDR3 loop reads CASSRTGQLNTEAFF. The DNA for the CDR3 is TGTGCCAGTTCAAGGACAGGACAGTTGAACACTGAAGCTTTCTTT.

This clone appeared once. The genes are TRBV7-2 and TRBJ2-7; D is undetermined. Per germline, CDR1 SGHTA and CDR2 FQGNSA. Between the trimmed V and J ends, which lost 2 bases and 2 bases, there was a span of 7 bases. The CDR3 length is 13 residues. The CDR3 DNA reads TGTGCCAGCAGCTTACGGTCGGCCTACGAGCAGTACTTC. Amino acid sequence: CASSLRSAYEQYF.

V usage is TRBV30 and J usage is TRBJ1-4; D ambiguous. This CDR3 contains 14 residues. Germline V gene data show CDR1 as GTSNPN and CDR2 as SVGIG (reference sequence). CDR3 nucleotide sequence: TGTGCGACTAGGTTCCTTAATCGGGATGAAAAACTGTTTTTT. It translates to CATRFLNRDEKLFF.

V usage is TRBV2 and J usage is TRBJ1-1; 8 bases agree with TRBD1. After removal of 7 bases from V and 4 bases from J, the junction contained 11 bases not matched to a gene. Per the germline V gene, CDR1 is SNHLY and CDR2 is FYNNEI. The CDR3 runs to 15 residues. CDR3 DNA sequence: TGTGCCAGCAATATAGACAGGGGTGGGGCCACTGAAGCTTTCTTT. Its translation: CASNIDRGGATEAFF.